The 13 T cell receptor beta chains below all came from one sample that was sequenced in a study of T cells in Graves' hyperthyroidism and ophthalmopathy. TCR beta CDR3 regions were amplified from RNA. An initial round of RT-PCR targeting the TCR CDR3 relied on the HTBI primer set. One entry per CDR3 protein, called by TCRdb with MiXCR from the multiplex PCR reads. The sample lists approximately 570,000 distinct CDR3 sequences; less than 20% were seen once. Sequenced input: blood. The receptors shown here come from a man in his forties with Graves' ophthalmopathy.

This clonotype was found a few times. The V gene is TRBV7-2, the J gene TRBJ2-5, with TRBD2 matching over 10 bases. Per germline, CDR1 SGHTA and CDR2 FQGNSA. V shed 1 base, J shed 5 bases, and the junction held 4 bases outside the gene matches. The CDR3 extends over 15 amino acids. The CDR3 sequence: CTSSLDSGRGETQYF. CDR3 in DNA: TGTACCAGCAGCTTAGACAGCGGGAGGGGGGAGACCCAGTACTTC.

V and J are TRBV20-1 and TRBJ2-3; 11 bases match TRBD2. Germline CDR1 DFQATT, CDR2 SNEGSKA (reference sequence). The CDR3 is 17 residues long. Trimming cost V 2 bases and J 3 bases; bases outside gene matches: 10. In nucleotides, the CDR3 is TGCAGTGCTAGAAGGCCAAGGACTAGCGGGCATACAGATACGCAGTATTTT. It translates to CSARRPRTSGHTDTQYF.

This clonotype occurred a few times. This sequence joins TRBV29-1 and TRBJ1-1, with 7 bases aligning to TRBD1. The CDR3 extends over 12 amino acids. V shed 7 bases, J shed 4 bases, and the junction held 6 bases outside the gene matches. The germline V gene has CDR1 SQVTM and CDR2 ANQGSEA. The CDR3, as DNA: TGCAGCGCACGACAGGGTGCCACTGAAGCTTTCTTT. This translates into CSARQGATEAFF.

The chain recombines TRBV20-1 with TRBJ1-5; 7 bases are a match to TRBD1. V lost 0 bases and J lost 2; bases outside the gene matches: 10. Germline CDR1 reads DFQATT; CDR2 reads SNEGSKA (reference sequence). CDR3 length equals 17 residues. The CDR3, as DNA: TGCAGTGCTAGAGAATCGGGGACAGCTGGTGGCAATCAGCCCCAGCATTTT. Encoded protein: CSARESGTAGGNQPQHF.

This clonotype came up many times. This chain joins TRBV24-1 and TRBJ2-7, with a tentative D call TRBD1 (6 bases). CDR1 and CDR2 (germline): KGHDR, SFDVKD. V shed 10 bases and J shed 2 bases, with 20 bases lying between them. This CDR3 region has 15 residues. In nucleotides, the CDR3 is TGTGCCACTCAAGCAGGTTGGCAGGGGACCTACGAGCAGTACTTC. Its translation is CATQAGWQGTYEQYF.

This chain connects TRBV7-9 to TRBJ1-1; unclear D gene. Per the germline V gene, CDR1 is SEHNR and CDR2 is FQNEAQ (reference sequence). Trimming took 2 bases from V and 4 from J, leaving 14 bases between them. There are 15 residues in the CDR3. CDR3 sequence: CASSLKTALATEAFF. The CDR3 DNA is TGTGCCAGCAGCTTAAAAACAGCGTTAGCCACTGAAGCTTTCTTT.

The chain employs TRBV9 and TRBJ2-7, with D possibly matching TRBD2 (5 bases). The germline V and J ends were trimmed by 4 bases and 0 bases, with 14 bases remaining between them. CDR1 is SGDLS and CDR2 is YYNGEE in the germline V gene. This CDR3 contains 15 residues. CDR3 nucleotide sequence: TGTGCCAGCAGCCCCCAGGATGACTACTCCTACGAGCAGTACTTC. Amino acids: CASSPQDDYSYEQYF.

The chain employs TRBV6-1 and TRBJ1-5; D is perhaps TRBD1 (5 bases). Germline lookup yields CDR1 MNHNS and CDR2 SASEGT. Trimming pared 6 bases from V and 4 bases from J, leaving 16 bases between. The CDR3 is 15 amino acids. CDR3 nucleotides: TGTGCCAGCAGACCTCCAGGGCGCAGGAATCAGCCCCAGCATTTT. Its protein product is CASRPPGRRNQPQHF.

This clonotype was counted many times. The rearrangement joins TRBV28 to TRBJ2-1; 9 bases line up with TRBD1. With 5 bases clipped from V and 0 bases from J, the junction kept 11 bases outside the gene matches. This CDR3 contains 18 residues. Germline-derived CDR1 and CDR2 are MDHEN and SYDVKM. The CDR3 DNA sequence: TGTGCCAGCAGTACGTTACAGGGGGCGAAAATCTCCTACAATGAGCAGTTCTTC. It specifies CASSTLQGAKISYNEQFF.

This clonotype was observed a handful of times. The chain has TRBV6-1 and TRBJ2-3; D possibly corresponds to TRBD1 (6 bases). The CDR3 spans 15 residues. The ends were cut back, 5 bases at V and 4 bases at J, with 16 bases in the middle. Germline-derived CDR1 and CDR2 are MNHNS and SASEGT. The CDR3 reads CASSPGHRLPDTQYF. The DNA of the CDR3 is TGTGCCAGCAGTCCGGGACATAGATTACCAGATACGCAGTATTTT.

This clonotype was recorded many times. The chain carries TRBV7-2 and TRBJ2-5, with D perhaps matching TRBD1 (5 bases). This CDR3 is built from 14 residues. CDR1 is SGHTA and CDR2 is FQGNSA in the germline V gene. Trimming stripped 6 bases from V and 0 bases from J, with 11 bases between. The CDR3 loop is CASRPRQNQETQYF. DNA for the CDR3: TGTGCCAGCAGACCCAGACAGAACCAAGAGACCCAGTACTTC.

This clonotype was seen only a few times. V and J are TRBV4-1 and TRBJ2-7, with 9 nucleotides matching TRBD2. After removal of 3 bases from V and 3 bases from J, the junction contained 6 bases not matched to a gene. Germline assignment: CDR1 MGHRA and CDR2 YSYEKL. The CDR3 sequence is 15 residues long. CDR3 coding DNA: TGCGCCAGCAGCCATCGCCTAGCGGGGTTCTACGAGCAGTACTTC. It is translated as CASSHRLAGFYEQYF.

This clonotype was recorded at least ten times. The CDR3 protein is CASSLEGTAYSEQYF. The CDR3 bases are TGCGCCAGCAGCTTGGAGGGGACAGCCTATTCCGAGCAGTACTTC. The J gene is TRBJ2-7, the V gene TRBV5-1; 7 bases fit TRBD1. Germline-derived CDR1 and CDR2 are SGHRS and YFSETQ. This CDR3 region has 15 residues. V trimming: 0 bases; J trimming: 6 bases; junction bases outside the gene matches: 9.